Below are 23 T cell receptor beta chains sequenced from a single sample in a study of shared clonotypes between healthy human individuals. Naive CD8 cells lacked CD45RO, underwent positive selection for CCR7 and left out terminally differentiated effector memory CD45RA+ cells. The repertoire was sequenced with immunoSEQ multiplex PCR; TCRdb's copy has only in-frame clones and lacks some. This sample yields hundreds of thousands of clones, of which around 95% are seen a single time; approximately 0.11% belongs to the top ten. The material sequenced was naive CD8+ T cells sorted from blood. The receptors shown here come from a woman in her 30s in good health.

The chain recombines TRBV19 with TRBJ2-5; TRBD2 aligns across 9 bases. The end of the DNA aligns better with TRBJ2-7, so the J call may be wrong. The CDR3 extends over 16 amino acids. Germline CDR1 reads LNHDA; CDR2 reads SQIVND (reference sequence). The CDR3 reads CASSVHWREGHYEQYF. The CDR3 DNA sequence: TGTGCCAGTAGTGTCCACTGGCGGGAGGGCCACTACGAGCAGTACTTC.

This rearrangement joins TRBV11-2 to TRBJ1-1; 8 bases align to TRBD1. CDR1 and CDR2 (germline): SGHAT, FQNNGV. V lost 1 base to trimming and J lost 1 base; unmatched junction nucleotides: 11. The CDR3 contains 18 residues. CDR3: CASSLAGQGARKNTEAFF. The DNA for the CDR3 is TGTGCCAGCAGCTTAGCGGGGCAGGGGGCACGCAAGAACACTGAAGCTTTCTTT.

The chain recombines TRBV7-9 with TRBJ2-1; unclear D gene. CDR1 and CDR2 (germline): SEHNR, FQNEAQ (reference sequence). Trimming pared 5 bases from V and 6 bases from J, leaving 8 bases between. This CDR3 is 12 amino acids long. CDR3 region: CASSHTANEQFF. CDR3 nucleotides: TGTGCCAGCAGCCATACAGCCAATGAGCAGTTCTTC.

The rearrangement links TRBV6-1 to TRBJ2-1; the D is unclear. V lost 3 bases to trimming and J lost 0 bases, with 18 bases between them. Germline CDR1 is MNHNS and CDR2 is SASEGT. The length of the CDR3 is 18 residues. The CDR3 DNA is TGTGCCAGCAGTGACCCATATTCGTTTGAGAGCTCCTACAATGAGCAGTTCTTC. Amino acid sequence: CASSDPYSFESSYNEQFF.

The chain recombines TRBV29-1 with TRBJ2-2; no reliable D call. Germline assignment: CDR1 SQVTM and CDR2 ANQGSEA. The CDR3 has 14 residues. V lost 7 bases and J 1 base, leaving 13 bases between the germline ends. CDR3 in amino acids: CSAIDSENTGELFF. CDR3 nucleotide sequence: TGCAGCGCCATCGACTCTGAGAACACCGGGGAGCTGTTTTTT.

This clone was seen once. This sample includes further DNA sequences coding for the same CDR3. V usage is TRBV6-6 and J usage is TRBJ1-5; tentatively, D is TRBD1 (5 bases). Deletions cut 2 bases from V and 2 bases from J, with 10 bases between. CDR3 size: 15 residues. Germline assignment: CDR1 MNHNY and CDR2 SVGAGI (reference sequence). The CDR3 region is CASSYVTGGNQPQHF. Written as DNA, the CDR3 is TGTGCCAGCAGTTACGTAACAGGTGGCAATCAGCCCCAGCATTTT.

The rearrangement links TRBV10-2 to TRBJ1-5, with 7 bases matching TRBD1. The junction had 14 bases not matched to a gene; V was cut back by 3 bases and J by 9 bases. Germline CDR1 reads WSHSY; CDR2 reads SAAADI. The CDR3 spans 16 residues. The CDR3, as DNA: TGCGCCAGCAGTGACTCGAAGACAGGGAGGGGTTGGCCCCAGCATTTT. Translated: CASSDSKTGRGWPQHF.

The table lists this clone with a count of one. This chain links TRBV19 with TRBJ2-7; 9 bases align to TRBD1. The CDR3 has 14 amino acids. Germline CDR1 reads LNHDA; CDR2 reads SQIVND (reference sequence). After removal of 6 bases from V and 2 bases from J, the junction contained 5 bases not matched to a gene. In nucleotides, the CDR3 is TGTGCCAGTAGCCACAGGGGGCTCCCCTACGAGCAGTACTTC. This gives the protein CASSHRGLPYEQYF.

The chain uses TRBV6-5 and TRBJ2-1; 13 bases are a match to TRBD2. Germline CDR1 and CDR2: MNHEY and SVGAGI. This CDR3 comprises 15 residues. Trimming at V came to 5 bases and at J to 8 bases, leaving 6 bases not matched to a gene. The CDR3 loop reads CASSPWTSGSDEQFF. The CDR3 DNA reads TGTGCCAGCAGTCCCTGGACTAGCGGGAGCGATGAGCAGTTCTTC.

The V and J genes are TRBV29-1 and TRBJ2-7; D perhaps matches TRBD2 (7 bases). The germline gives CDR1 SQVTM, CDR2 ANQGSEA. V was cut by 4 bases and J by 3 bases, with 22 bases left in between. The CDR3 has 16 amino acids. This chain's CDR3 is CSVGGREGGLSYEQYF. DNA of the CDR3: TGCAGCGTTGGAGGACGTGAGGGGGGGTTAAGCTACGAGCAGTACTTC.

The chain combines TRBV7-6 with TRBJ2-3, with 8 bases aligning to TRBD1. The trim removed 6 bases at V and 4 bases at J, leaving 6 bases unmatched. CDR1 is SGHVS, CDR2 FNYEAQ, per germline. CDR3 length: 14 amino acids. The CDR3 coding sequence is TGTGCCAGCAGGCCGGACAGGGTCTCAGATACGCAGTATTTT. It translates to CASRPDRVSDTQYF.

About this clone: Distinct nucleotide sequences in the sample also encode this CDR3. J is TRBJ2-7 and V is TRBV5-6, with D maybe TRBD1 (5 bases). This CDR3 has 11 amino acids. CDR1 and CDR2 from the germline V gene are SGHDT and YYEEEE. The V and J ends lost 4 bases and 3 bases respectively, with 5 bases between them. The CDR3 nucleotides read TGTGCCAGCAGCGACAGCTACGAGCAGTACTTC. Translated: CASSDSYEQYF. Based on the CDR3 plus reference TRBV5-6 and TRBJ2-7, the full variable domain is DAGVTQSPTHLIKTRGQQVTLRCSPKSGHDTVSWYQQALGQGPQFIFQYYEEEERQRGNFPDRFSGHQFPNYSSELNVNALLLGDSALYLCASSDSYEQYFGPGTRLTVT.

This chain joins TRBV4-1 and TRBJ2-1, with TRBD1 matching 10 bases. The length of the CDR3 is 17 residues. CDR1 is MGHRA and CDR2 is YSYEKL in the germline V gene. J lost 2 bases, V lost 0 bases, and 4 bases had no gene match. This chain's CDR3 is CASSQDGQGVPYNEQFF. CDR3 DNA: TGCGCCAGCAGCCAAGATGGACAGGGGGTCCCCTACAATGAGCAGTTCTTC.

The chain is built from TRBV13 and TRBJ1-6; D perhaps matches TRBD1 (5 bases). The CDR3 runs 13 residues. The germline V gene encodes CDR1 PRHDT and CDR2 FYEKMQ (reference sequence). Trimming took 3 bases from V and 7 from J, leaving 7 bases between them. The DNA of the CDR3 is TGTGCCAGCAGCTTGACAGCGAATTCACCCCTCCACTTT. This translates into CASSLTANSPLHF. Looking up the rest from reference TRBV13 and TRBJ1-6 gives the full variable domain: AAGVIQSPRHLIKEKRETATLKCYPIPRHDTVYWYQQGPGQDPQFLISFYEKMQSDKGSIPDRFSAQQFSDYHSELNMSSLELGDSALYFCASSLTANSPLHFGNGTRLTVT.

The chain employs TRBV11-2 and TRBJ2-1; tentative D call: TRBD2 (5 bases). The CDR3 consists of 15 residues. In germline, CDR1 is SGHAT, CDR2 FQNNGV. V was pared by 1 base and J by 2 bases, with 9 bases between. This CDR3 is CASSLGGYTYNEQFF. For the CDR3, the DNA is TGTGCCAGCAGCTTAGGAGGGTATACCTACAATGAGCAGTTCTTC.

As DNA, the CDR3 is TGTGCCAGCAGCGTAGGCCGGGGAGGTGAGCAGTTCTTC. Translation gives CASSVGRGGEQFF. The chain links TRBV9 to TRBJ2-1, with a possible D match to TRBD2 (6 bases). Trimming shortened V by 0 bases and J by 9 bases, and 10 bases separated the two germline ends. Germline V gene lookup returns CDR1 SGDLS and CDR2 YYNGEE. This CDR3 spans 13 amino acids.

The rearrangement joins TRBV5-6 to TRBJ2-1, with 13 bases identical to TRBD2. Germline loops: CDR1 SGHDT, CDR2 YYEEEE. CDR3 length: 16 amino acids. J lost 2 bases, V lost 6 bases, and 5 bases had no gene match. CDR3 in amino acids: CASTDGTSGAYNEQFF. DNA of the CDR3: TGTGCCAGCACCGATGGGACTAGCGGGGCCTACAATGAGCAGTTCTTC.

This clone was picked up one time. The rearrangement joins TRBV19 to TRBJ2-7, with 10 bases fitting TRBD1. In germline, CDR1 is LNHDA, CDR2 SQIVND (reference sequence). This CDR3 has 14 amino acids. V shed 7 bases and J 6 bases; nucleotides not matched to a gene: 9. CDR3 protein: CASTIGQGGGEQYF. In DNA, the CDR3 is TGTGCCAGTACCATCGGACAGGGGGGCGGCGAGCAGTACTTC. Looking up the rest from reference TRBV19 and TRBJ2-7 gives the full variable domain: DGGITQSPKYLFRKEGQNVTLSCEQNLNHDAMYWYRQDPGQGLRLIYYSQIVNDFQKGDIAEGYSVSREKKESFPLTVTSAQKNPTAFYLCASTIGQGGGEQYFGPGTRLTVT.

The gene calls are TRBV7-9 and TRBJ2-7, with 10 bases that match TRBD2. The CDR3 runs 15 residues. The germline V gene encodes CDR1 SEHNR and CDR2 FQNEAQ (reference sequence). V gave up 5 bases and J gave up 4 bases; unmatched junction bases: 8. CDR3 coding DNA: TGTGCCAGCAGCGTACTAGCGGGGTACCCTTACGAGCAGTACTTC. Protein sequence: CASSVLAGYPYEQYF. The full variable domain, with the rest looked up from reference TRBV7-9 and TRBJ2-7, is DTGVSQNPRHKITKRGQNVTFRCDPISEHNRLYWYRQTLGQGPEFLTYFQNEAQLEKSRLLSDRFSAERPKGSFSTLEIQRTEQGDSAMYLCASSVLAGYPYEQYFGPGTRLTVT.

CDR3 loop: CASSLGRSPLHF. The CDR3 DNA reads as TGTGCCAGCAGCTTAGGGAGATCACCCCTCCACTTT. The chain combines TRBV7-9 with TRBJ1-6, with D unresolved. Germline V gene sequence: CDR1 SEHNR, CDR2 FQNEAQ (reference sequence). The CDR3 spans 12 residues. The V gene lost 1 base and the J gene lost 10 bases, with 5 bases spanning the gap.

Details on this clone: Within the sample, other DNA sequences also encode this same CDR3. The chain carries TRBV7-7 and TRBJ2-7; D not resolved. Trimming removed 3 bases at V and 0 bases at J, with 6 bases between. CDR3 length: 13 residues. Per germline, CDR1 SSHAT and CDR2 FNYEAQ (reference sequence). The CDR3 bases are TGTGCCAGCAGCTTGTCGGGCTCCTACGAGCAGTACTTC. Translation gives CASSLSGSYEQYF.

The chain uses TRBV29-1 and TRBJ1-2; D unresolved. The germline CDR1 and CDR2 sequences are SQVTM and ANQGSEA. This CDR3 has 17 amino acids. The V gene lost 3 bases and the J gene lost 4 bases, with 24 bases spanning the gap. The DNA of the CDR3 is TGCAGCGTTGAGACCAGACTCACCGACTACTACGGCTATGGCTACACCTTC. It translates to CSVETRLTDYYGYGYTF.

The genes are TRBV13 and TRBJ2-3; D unresolved. The CDR3 covers 16 residues. Germline CDR1 is PRHDT and CDR2 is FYEKMQ (reference sequence). The V end was cut by 5 bases, the J end by 2 bases, with 17 bases between. The chain's CDR3 is CASSPIKDRDTDTQYF. CDR3 nucleotide sequence: TGTGCCAGCAGCCCGATCAAGGACCGAGACACAGATACGCAGTATTTT.